This T cell receptor (beta chain) was profiled in a study of graft-versus-host responses after intestinal transplantation. CDR3 length: 15 residues. The germline V and J ends were trimmed by 3 bases and 0 bases, with 11 bases remaining between them. The germline gives CDR1 SGDLS, CDR2 YYNGEE. The study plated around 200,000 CFSE-labeled responders with around 200,000 irradiated, violet-dye-labeled stimulators. This table comes from immunoSEQ multiplex PCR, and its TCRdb copy is limited to in-frame clones, with some not included. The sample lists roughly 21,000 clones, around 43% seen once, with roughly 1.7% in the top ten.

Sample: alloreactive CD8+ T cells from a mixed lymphocyte reaction culture, taken before intestinal transplant. Sample subset: CFSE-low proliferating T cells sorted from roughly six-day pre-transplant mixed lymphocyte reaction (GvH or HvG direction). This sequence joins TRBV9 and TRBJ2-3; perhaps TRBD2 as D (7 bases). This clonotype was obtained from a human patient who received an intestinal transplant. As DNA, the CDR3 is TGTGCCAGCAGCGCGGGGGGCACTAGCACAGATACGCAGTATTTT. It codes for CASSAGGTSTDTQYF.